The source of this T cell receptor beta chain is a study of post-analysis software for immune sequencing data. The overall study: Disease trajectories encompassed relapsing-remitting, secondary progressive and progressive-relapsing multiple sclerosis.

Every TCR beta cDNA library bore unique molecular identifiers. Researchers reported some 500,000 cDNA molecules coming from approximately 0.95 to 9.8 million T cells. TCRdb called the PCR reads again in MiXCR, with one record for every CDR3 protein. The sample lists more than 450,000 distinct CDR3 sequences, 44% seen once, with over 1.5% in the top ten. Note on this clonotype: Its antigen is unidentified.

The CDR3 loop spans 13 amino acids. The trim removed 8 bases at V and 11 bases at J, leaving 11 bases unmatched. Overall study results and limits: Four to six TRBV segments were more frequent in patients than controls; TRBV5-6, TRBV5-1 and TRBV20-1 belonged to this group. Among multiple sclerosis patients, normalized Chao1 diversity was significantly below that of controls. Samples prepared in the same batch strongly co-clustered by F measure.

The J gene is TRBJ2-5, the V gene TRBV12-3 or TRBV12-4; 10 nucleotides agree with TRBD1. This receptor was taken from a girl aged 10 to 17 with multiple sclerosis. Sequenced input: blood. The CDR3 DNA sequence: TGTGCCAGCGGGCGGGACAGGGGCCATGAGCAGTACTTC. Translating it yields CASGRDRGHEQYF.